The rows below give T cell receptor beta chains drawn from one sample of a study of tumor and adjacent non-tumor tissue in lung cancer. MiXCR, applied by TCRdb to the multiplex PCR reads, yields one record per CDR3 protein. The table shows roughly 200,000 distinct CDR3 sequences, with 71% occurring only once. The sequencing input was lung tumor tissue. The receptors here all came from a man in his 60s with non-small cell lung cancer. CDR3s leave out the opening cysteine and the closing phenylalanine or tryptophan.

v_gene	j_gene	CDR3aa
TRBV7-8	TRBJ1-2	ASSLDQGFYGYT
TRBV20-1	TRBJ2-7	SAAGTGAYKQY
TRBV28	TRBJ2-2	ASTFGGGGWTGELF
TRBV4-3	TRBJ1-3	ASSDRTRGSGNAIY
TRBV6-1	TRBJ1-3	ASWTSRKTIL
TRBV6-1	TRBJ2-2	ASNEWRGGQTGGLF
TRBV28	TRBJ1-2	ASSLAGAQVGRYT
TRBV6-2/TRBV6-3	TRBJ1-1	ASRTGGINTEAF
TRBV20-1	NA	IAREHRGLGQPQY
TRBV11-2	TRBJ2-1	ASSPVKLAGDSYNKQF
TRBV6-5	TRBJ2-5	TSSYGTGAGETQY
TRBV12-3/TRBV12-4	TRBJ2-1	ASSRGASGSANEQF
TRBV6-6	TRBJ1-2	ASSPAGPGGFDYDYT
TRBV10-2	TRBJ1-2	ASSESSRGTNYGYT
TRBV29-1	TRBJ2-7	SVEFSIRNSYEQY
TRBV5-1	TRBJ2-6	ASSLEAAVVSGANVLT
TRBV6-6	TRBJ1-2	ANTLDRASYGYT
TRBV5-1	TRBJ1-4	ASSLSSKNEKLF
TRBV30	TRBJ2-1	AWSVLHGRGYNEQF
TRBV12-3/TRBV12-4	TRBJ2-3	ASKRGDFSTDTQY
TRBV12-3/TRBV12-4	TRBJ2-6	ASSLRRIGANVLI
TRBV20-1	TRBJ2-1	STILAGGPGKEQF
TRBV6-1	TRBJ1-2	ASSDRVLDGYT
TRBV20-1	TRBJ2-3	SARGVTVDTQY
TRBV6-5	TRBJ1-1	ASCYVPSVSTEAF
TRBV11-2	TRBJ1-5	ASSSFQDQPQH
TRBV11-2	TRBJ2-5	ASSFGEEIQC
TRBV6-6	TRBJ1-1	ATKIGNTEAF
TRBV5-4	TRBJ1-2	ASSVIQGADYGYT
TRBV12-3/TRBV12-4	TRBJ2-5	ANSSSGAETQY
TRBV6-5	TRBJ1-2	ASSRGGDYGYT
TRBV20-1	TRBJ2-2	SARQGHPTGELF
TRBV12-3/TRBV12-4	TRBJ2-5	ASSPHEGETQY
TRBV20-1	TRBJ2-7	RAVAGAVGTYEQY
TRBV29-1	TRBJ2-2	TLGQSAGELF
TRBV5-1	TRBJ2-7	ASSSFGGEQY
TRBV29-1	TRBJ2-5	SVGLETQY
TRBV20-1	TRBJ1-2	SARVPDRGLDYGYA
TRBV20-1	TRBJ2-1	NARPKCVEQF